The 11 T cell receptor beta chains below all came from one sample that was sequenced in a study of T cell repertoires in cytomegalovirus infection. MiXCR was run by TCRdb on the reads, yielding one entry per CDR3 protein. Here the sample spans 250,000 or so distinct CDR3 sequences, around 15% being singletons. The source material was CD8+ T cells from PBMCs. The receptors were sampled from a human donor in good health (CMV status not recorded). Some clones in this sample may be carry-over from other donors' samples.

The rearrangement uses TRBV10-3 and TRBJ2-3, with a weak D call TRBD1 (5 bases). The CDR3 spans 14 residues. Per the germline V gene, CDR1 is ENHRY and CDR2 is SYGVKD. V lost 4 bases, J lost 2 bases, and 10 bases lay in between. CDR3 nucleotides: TGTGCCATCAGTGGCACAGGCCTCACAGATACGCAGTATTTT. It encodes CAISGTGLTDTQYF.

This clonotype was counted ten times or more. The chain couples TRBV7-2 to TRBJ1-1, with D perhaps TRBD1 (5 bases). V gave up 1 base and J gave up 0 bases, with 9 bases separating them. The CDR3 covers 15 residues. The germline V gene has CDR1 SGHTA and CDR2 FQGNSA. In DNA form, the CDR3 reads TGTGCCAGCAGCTTAGTTACGGGACTGAACACTGAAGCTTTCTTT. Translation: CASSLVTGLNTEAFF.

The sample holds many counts of this clonotype. The chain couples TRBV7-8 to TRBJ2-3; 7 nucleotides agree with TRBD1. The CDR3 spans 15 residues. The V segment lost 5 bases and the J segment 4 bases; nucleotides outside the gene matches: 9. Germline CDR1 is SGHVS and CDR2 is FQNEAQ. The CDR3 region is CASSVGGLGADTQYF. The CDR3 nucleotides read TGTGCCAGCAGCGTAGGGGGCCTCGGGGCAGATACGCAGTATTTT.

This clonotype appeared many times. V usage is TRBV6-1 and J usage is TRBJ1-5, with 7 bases fitting TRBD1. CDR3 length: 15 amino acids. Germline V gene sequence: CDR1 MNHNS, CDR2 SASEGT. V was clipped by 4 bases and J by 3 bases; unmatched bases: 6. Here the CDR3 DNA reads TGTGCCAGCAGTGCGGACAGGTCCTACAATCAGCCCCAGCATTTT. Amino acids: CASSADRSYNQPQHF.

This clonotype appeared many times. The gene calls are TRBV14 and TRBJ2-1; 7 positions agree with TRBD1. The CDR3 consists of 14 residues. Germline CDR1 is SGHDN and CDR2 is FVKESK. J lost 4 bases, V lost 4 bases, and 4 bases had no gene match. The CDR3 here is CASSRRDSYNEQFF. CDR3 in DNA: TGTGCCAGCAGCCGTCGGGACAGTTACAATGAGCAGTTCTTC.

This clonotype appeared many times. This rearrangement joins TRBV12-3 or TRBV12-4 to TRBJ1-4; D gene uncertain. This CDR3 region has 13 residues. With 6 bases removed from V and 4 bases from J, the gap between germline ends came to 9 bases. The CDR3 nucleotides read TGTGCCAGCAGGCCCCTCCTTAATGAAAAACTGTTTTTT. Its translation: CASRPLLNEKLFF.

The chain joins TRBV5-6 to TRBJ2-4; 7 bases match TRBD1. The CDR3 totals 18 residues. Germline-derived CDR1 and CDR2 are SGHDT and YYEEEE. The V segment lost 0 bases and the J segment 0 bases; nucleotides outside the gene matches: 9. DNA of the CDR3: TGTGCCAGCAGCTTGGAGGGAACAGGGGCCCTAGCCAAAAACATTCAGTACTTC. This translates into CASSLEGTGALAKNIQYF.

This clonotype was detected ten times or more. The chain uses TRBV7-2 and TRBJ2-7, with D hard to call. Looked up from germline, CDR1 is SGHTA and CDR2 is FQGNSA. V was cut by 3 bases and J by 3 bases, with 15 bases left in between. The CDR3 contains 15 residues. CDR3 protein: CASSFLPSLHYEQYF. DNA for the CDR3: TGTGCCAGCAGCTTCTTGCCAAGCCTCCACTACGAGCAGTACTTC.

This clonotype was seen repeatedly, ten times or more. This chain joins TRBV7-6 and TRBJ2-2, with D possibly being TRBD1 or TRBD2 (5 bases each). The CDR3 has 13 amino acids. V was pared by 11 bases and J by 6 bases, with 16 bases between. Germline-derived CDR1 and CDR2 are SGHVS and FNYEAQ. CDR3: CARLLRGAGELFF. In nucleotides, the CDR3 is TGTGCCCGTCTCCTGAGAGGGGCCGGGGAGCTGTTTTTT.

This clonotype came up a few times. The chain carries TRBV5-1 and TRBJ2-3; D possibly matches TRBD1 or TRBD2 (5 bases each). Germline assignment: CDR1 SGHRS and CDR2 YFSETQ. V lost 5 bases, J lost 0 bases, and 19 bases lay in between. The CDR3 is 17 residues long. The CDR3 bases are TGCGCCAGCAGTCAACGGACCGGGACGCCAAGCACAGATACGCAGTATTTT. It encodes CASSQRTGTPSTDTQYF.

The chain employs TRBV6-2 or TRBV6-3 and TRBJ2-1; D is possibly TRBD1 (6 bases). CDR3 length: 15 residues. Trimming took off 5 bases at V and 3 bases at J, with 14 bases between the two ends. Germline CDR1 is MNHEY and CDR2 is SVGEGT. CDR3 protein: CASSAKDSFYNEQFF. CDR3 DNA sequence: TGTGCCAGCAGTGCCAAGGACAGCTTCTACAATGAGCAGTTCTTC.